This entry is about one TCR beta chain. Its specificity is unknown. Method: immunoSEQ multiplex PCR; TCRdb's copy keeps in-frame clones and lacks some. Of about 47,000 clones listed, around 80% are singletons. This specimen belongs to a study of OX40 agonist ivuxolimab in advanced cancers. Study-level background: The diagnoses of dose-escalation patients were hepatocellular carcinoma, melanoma, renal cell or head and neck cancer. Partial responses occurred in Three dose-escalation patients, one with hepatocellular carcinoma and two with cutaneous melanoma.

CDR3 size: 11 residues. CDR1 is DFQATT, CDR2 SNEGSKA, per germline (reference sequence). Trimming removed 8 bases from V and 1 base from J, with 8 bases in between. Findings and caveats of the study: At doses 0.1 to 3.0 mg/kg, CD4+ and CD8+ clones expanded.

The sequencing here drew on CD4+ or CD8+ T cells sorted from blood, taken in a trial of the OX40 agonist ivuxolimab. This TCR derives from an adult with an advanced solid tumor such as melanoma, head and neck, liver or kidney cancer. V and J are TRBV20-1 and TRBJ2-5, with unresolved D. CDR3 loop: CSPRFQETQYF. CDR3 bases: TGCAGTCCTCGGTTCCAAGAGACCCAGTACTTC.